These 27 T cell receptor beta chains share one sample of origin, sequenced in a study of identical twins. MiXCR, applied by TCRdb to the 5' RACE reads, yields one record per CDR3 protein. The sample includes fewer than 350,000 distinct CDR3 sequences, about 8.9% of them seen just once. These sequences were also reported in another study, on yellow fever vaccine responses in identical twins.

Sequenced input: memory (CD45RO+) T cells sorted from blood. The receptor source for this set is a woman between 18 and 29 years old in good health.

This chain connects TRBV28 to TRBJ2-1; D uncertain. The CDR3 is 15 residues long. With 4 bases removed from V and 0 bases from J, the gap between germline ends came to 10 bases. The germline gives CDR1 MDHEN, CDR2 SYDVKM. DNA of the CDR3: TGTGCCAGCAGTTCGAATACGGGCTCCTACAATGAGCAGTTCTTC. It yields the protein CASSSNTGSYNEQFF.

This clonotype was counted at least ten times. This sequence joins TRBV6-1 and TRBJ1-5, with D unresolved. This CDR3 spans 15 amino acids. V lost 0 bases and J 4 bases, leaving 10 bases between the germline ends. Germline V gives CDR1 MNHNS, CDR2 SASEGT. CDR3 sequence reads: CASSEALQPNQPQHF. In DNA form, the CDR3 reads TGTGCCAGCAGTGAAGCTTTACAGCCGAATCAGCCCCAGCATTTT.

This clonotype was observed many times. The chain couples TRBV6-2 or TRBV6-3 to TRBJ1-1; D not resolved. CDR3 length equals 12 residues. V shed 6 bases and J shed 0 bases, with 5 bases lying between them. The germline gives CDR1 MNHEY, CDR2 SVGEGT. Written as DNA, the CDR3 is TGTGCCAGCAGGCACCTGAACACTGAAGCTTTCTTT. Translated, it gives CASRHLNTEAFF.

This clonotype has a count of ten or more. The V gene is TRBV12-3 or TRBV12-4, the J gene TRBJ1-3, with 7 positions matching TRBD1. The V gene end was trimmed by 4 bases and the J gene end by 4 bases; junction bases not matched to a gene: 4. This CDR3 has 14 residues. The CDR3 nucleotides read TGTGCCAGCAGTTCCCGGACAGGCGGAAACACCATATATTTT. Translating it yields CASSSRTGGNTIYF.

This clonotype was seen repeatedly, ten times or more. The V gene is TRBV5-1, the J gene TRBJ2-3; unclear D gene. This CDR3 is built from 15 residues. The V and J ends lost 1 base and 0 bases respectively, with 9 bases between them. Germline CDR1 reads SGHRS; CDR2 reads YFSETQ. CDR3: CASSLMAGSTDTQYF. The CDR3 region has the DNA TGCGCCAGCAGCTTGATGGCAGGTAGCACAGATACGCAGTATTTT. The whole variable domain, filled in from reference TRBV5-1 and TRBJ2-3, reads KAGVTQTPRYLIKTRGQQVTLSCSPISGHRSVSWYQQTPGQGLQFLFEYFSETQRNKGNFPGRFSGRQFSNSRSEMNVSTLELGDSALYLCASSLMAGSTDTQYFGPGTRLTVL.

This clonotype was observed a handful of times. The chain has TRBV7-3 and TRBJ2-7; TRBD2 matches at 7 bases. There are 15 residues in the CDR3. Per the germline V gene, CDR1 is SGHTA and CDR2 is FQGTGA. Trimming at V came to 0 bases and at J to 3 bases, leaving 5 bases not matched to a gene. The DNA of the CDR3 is TGTGCCAGCAGCTTAACGGCTAGCGGAAGCTACGAGCAGTACTTC. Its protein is CASSLTASGSYEQYF.

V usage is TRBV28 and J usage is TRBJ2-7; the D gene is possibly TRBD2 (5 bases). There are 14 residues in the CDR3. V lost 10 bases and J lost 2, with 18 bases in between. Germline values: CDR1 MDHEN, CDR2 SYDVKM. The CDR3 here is CAIASAGTTYEQYF. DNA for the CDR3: TGTGCCATCGCGTCTGCGGGTACGACCTACGAGCAGTACTTC.

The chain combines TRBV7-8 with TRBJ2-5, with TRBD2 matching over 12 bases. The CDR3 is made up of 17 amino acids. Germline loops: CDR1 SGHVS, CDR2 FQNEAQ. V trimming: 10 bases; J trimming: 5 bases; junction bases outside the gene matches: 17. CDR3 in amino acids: CAMGPAWTSGKGETQYF. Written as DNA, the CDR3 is TGTGCCATGGGACCAGCGTGGACTAGCGGGAAAGGGGAGACCCAGTACTTC.

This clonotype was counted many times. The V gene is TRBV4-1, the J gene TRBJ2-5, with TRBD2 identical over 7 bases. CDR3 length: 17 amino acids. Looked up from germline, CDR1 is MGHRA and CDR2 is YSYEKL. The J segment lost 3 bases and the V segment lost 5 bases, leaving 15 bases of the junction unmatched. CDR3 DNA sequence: TGCGCCAGCAGCGGAGGATCACCCGCCCGGGGGGAAGAGACCCAGTACTTC. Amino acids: CASSGGSPARGEETQYF.

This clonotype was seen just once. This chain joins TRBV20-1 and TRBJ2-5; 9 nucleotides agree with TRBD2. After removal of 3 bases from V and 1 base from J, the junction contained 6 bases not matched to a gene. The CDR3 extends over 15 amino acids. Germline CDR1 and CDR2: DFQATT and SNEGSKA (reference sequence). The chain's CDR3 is CSASSLAGLQETQYF. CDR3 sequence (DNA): TGCAGTGCTAGTTCCCTAGCGGGGCTCCAAGAGACCCAGTACTTC.

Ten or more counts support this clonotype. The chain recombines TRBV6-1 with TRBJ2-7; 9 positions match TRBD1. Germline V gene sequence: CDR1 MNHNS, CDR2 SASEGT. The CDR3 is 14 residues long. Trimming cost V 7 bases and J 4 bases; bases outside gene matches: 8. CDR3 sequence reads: CASTKGGQGYEQYF. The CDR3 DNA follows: TGTGCCAGCACCAAGGGGGGACAGGGTTACGAGCAGTACTTC.

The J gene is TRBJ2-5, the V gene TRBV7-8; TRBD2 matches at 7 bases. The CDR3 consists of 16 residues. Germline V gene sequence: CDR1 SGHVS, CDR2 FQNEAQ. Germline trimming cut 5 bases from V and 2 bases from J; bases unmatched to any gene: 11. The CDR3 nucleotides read TGTGCCAGCAGCCCCCAATGGGGGGGGACTCAAGAGACCCAGTACTTC. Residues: CASSPQWGGTQETQYF.

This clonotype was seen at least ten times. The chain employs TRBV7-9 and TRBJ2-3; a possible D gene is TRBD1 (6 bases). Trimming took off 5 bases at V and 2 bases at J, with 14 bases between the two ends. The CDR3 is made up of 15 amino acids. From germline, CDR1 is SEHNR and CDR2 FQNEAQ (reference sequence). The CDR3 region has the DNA TGTGCCAGCAGCACAGAGGGGGTTTCCACAGATACGCAGTATTTT. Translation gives CASSTEGVSTDTQYF.

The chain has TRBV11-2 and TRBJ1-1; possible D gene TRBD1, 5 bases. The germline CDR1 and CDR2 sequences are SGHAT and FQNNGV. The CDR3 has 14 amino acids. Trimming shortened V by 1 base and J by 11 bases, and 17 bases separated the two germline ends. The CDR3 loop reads CASSLAFRQGRAFF. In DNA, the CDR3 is TGTGCCAGCAGCTTAGCGTTTAGGCAGGGTCGGGCTTTCTTT.

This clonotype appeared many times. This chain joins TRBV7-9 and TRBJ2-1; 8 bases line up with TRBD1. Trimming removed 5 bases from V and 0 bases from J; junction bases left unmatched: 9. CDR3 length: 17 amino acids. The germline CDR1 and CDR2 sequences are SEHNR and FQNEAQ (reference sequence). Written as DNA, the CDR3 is TGTGCCAGCAGCCACCCAGGGGGCGAGAGCTCCTACAATGAGCAGTTCTTC. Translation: CASSHPGGESSYNEQFF.

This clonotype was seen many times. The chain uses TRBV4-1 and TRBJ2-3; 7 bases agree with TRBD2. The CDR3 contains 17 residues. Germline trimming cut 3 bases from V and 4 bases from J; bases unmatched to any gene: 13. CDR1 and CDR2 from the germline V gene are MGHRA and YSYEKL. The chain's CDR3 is CASSQTLGGSGSDTQYF. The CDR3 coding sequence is TGCGCCAGCAGCCAGACCCTAGGCGGGAGTGGTTCAGATACGCAGTATTTT.

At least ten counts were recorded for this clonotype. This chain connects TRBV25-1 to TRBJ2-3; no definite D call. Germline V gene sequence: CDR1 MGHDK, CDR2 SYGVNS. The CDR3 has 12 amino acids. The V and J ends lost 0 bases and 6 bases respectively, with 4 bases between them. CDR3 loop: CASSEYTDTQYF. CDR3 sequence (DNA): TGTGCCAGCAGTGAATATACTGATACGCAGTATTTT.

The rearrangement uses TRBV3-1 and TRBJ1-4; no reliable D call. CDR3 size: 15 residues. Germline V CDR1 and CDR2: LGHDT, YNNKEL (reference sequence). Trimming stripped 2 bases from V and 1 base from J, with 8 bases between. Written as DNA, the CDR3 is TGTGCCAGCAGCCAACTCCTGCAAACTAATGAAAAACTGTTTTTT. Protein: CASSQLLQTNEKLFF.

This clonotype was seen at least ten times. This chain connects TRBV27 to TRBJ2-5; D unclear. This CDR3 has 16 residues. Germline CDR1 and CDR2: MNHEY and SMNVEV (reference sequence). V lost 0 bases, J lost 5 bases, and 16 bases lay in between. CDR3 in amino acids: CASSLSFSTRSETQYF. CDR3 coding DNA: TGTGCCAGCAGTTTATCGTTTTCAACACGATCGGAGACCCAGTACTTC.

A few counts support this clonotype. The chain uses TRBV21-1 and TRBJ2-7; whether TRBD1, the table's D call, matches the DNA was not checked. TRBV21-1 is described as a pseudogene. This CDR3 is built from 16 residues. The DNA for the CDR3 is TGTGCCAGCAGCCCCACCACCGGGACAGGGCACTACGAGCAGTACTTC. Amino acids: CASSPTTGTGHYEQYF.

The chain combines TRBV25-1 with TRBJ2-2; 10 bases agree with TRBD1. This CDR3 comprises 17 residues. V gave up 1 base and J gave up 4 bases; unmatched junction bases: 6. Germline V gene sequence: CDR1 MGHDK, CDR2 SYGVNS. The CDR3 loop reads CASSESPTGGGTGELFF. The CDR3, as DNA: TGTGCCAGCAGTGAATCCCCGACAGGGGGCGGCACCGGGGAGCTGTTTTTT.

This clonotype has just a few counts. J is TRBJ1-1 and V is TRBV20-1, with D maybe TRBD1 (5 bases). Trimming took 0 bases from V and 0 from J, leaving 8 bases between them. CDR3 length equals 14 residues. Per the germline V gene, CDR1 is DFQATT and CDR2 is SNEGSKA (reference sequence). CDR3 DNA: TGCAGTGCTAGAGATCCAGGGATGAACACTGAAGCTTTCTTT. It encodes CSARDPGMNTEAFF.

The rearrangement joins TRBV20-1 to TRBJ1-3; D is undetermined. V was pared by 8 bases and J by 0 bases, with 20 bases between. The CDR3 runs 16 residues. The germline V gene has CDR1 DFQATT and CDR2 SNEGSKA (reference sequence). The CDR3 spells CSPPLFGLHSGNTIYF. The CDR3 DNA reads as TGCAGTCCCCCTCTTTTTGGTCTCCACTCTGGAAACACCATATATTTT.

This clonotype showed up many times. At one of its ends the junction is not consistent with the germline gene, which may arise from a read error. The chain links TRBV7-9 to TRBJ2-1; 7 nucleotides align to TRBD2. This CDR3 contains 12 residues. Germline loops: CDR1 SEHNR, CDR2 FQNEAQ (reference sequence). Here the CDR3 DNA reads TGTGCCAGCAGCTTAAGGTGGGAGGGCCCCAACTTC. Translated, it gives CASSLRWEGPNF.

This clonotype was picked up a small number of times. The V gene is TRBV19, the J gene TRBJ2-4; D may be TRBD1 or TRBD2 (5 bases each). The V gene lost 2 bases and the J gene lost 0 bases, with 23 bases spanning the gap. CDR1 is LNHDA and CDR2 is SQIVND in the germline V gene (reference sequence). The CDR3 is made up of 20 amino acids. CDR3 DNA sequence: TGTGCCAGTAGTATATCCGGCAGTTTAAGGGGAGCCCTAGCCAAAAACATTCAGTACTTC. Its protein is CASSISGSLRGALAKNIQYF.

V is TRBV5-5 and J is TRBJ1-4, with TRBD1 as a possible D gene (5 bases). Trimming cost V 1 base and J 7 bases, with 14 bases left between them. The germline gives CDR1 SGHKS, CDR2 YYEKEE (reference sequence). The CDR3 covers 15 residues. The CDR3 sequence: CASSLIWGGSEKLFF. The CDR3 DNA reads TGTGCCAGCAGCTTGATATGGGGGGGATCTGAAAAACTGTTTTTT.

In DNA, the CDR3 is TGTGCCAGCAGTGACAGTGACTCTGGGGCCAACGTCCTGACTTTC. Translating gives CASSDSDSGANVLTF. The rearrangement uses TRBV6-4 and TRBJ2-6; D is uncertain. The CDR3 sequence is 15 residues long. The germline V and J ends were trimmed by 2 bases and 0 bases, with 5 bases remaining between them. Germline V gene lookup returns CDR1 MRHNA and CDR2 SNTAGT.